The sample holds many counts of the clone carrying this TCR beta chain. This sample was included in a study of T cells after yellow fever vaccination. V lost 2 bases, J lost 6 bases, and 14 bases lay in between. There are 15 residues in the CDR3. CDR1 is SGHRS and CDR2 is YFSETQ in the germline V gene. TCRdb fed the 5' RACE reads into MiXCR, producing one record per CDR3 protein. The table records some 110,000 distinct CDR3 sequences, around 7.2% of them present only once. This sample comprised CD4+ T cells sorted from PBMCs, obtained more than 35 days after the first yellow fever vaccination. This sequence joins TRBV5-1 and TRBJ2-2, with D perhaps matching TRBD1 (6 bases). This TCR came from a man aged 18 to 29 who received the YFV17D yellow fever vaccine. CDR3 residues: CASSFKGQSAGELFF. DNA for the CDR3: TGCGCCAGCAGCTTTAAGGGACAAAGCGCCGGGGAGCTGTTTTTT.